A selection of T cell receptor beta chains follows, all from one sample in a study of blood T cell repertoires in COVID-19. Assay: immunoSEQ multiplex PCR; the TCRdb copy retains only in-frame clones and omits some. This table has roughly 320,000 clones, roughly 86% appearing once. The sample taken for sequencing was peripheral blood. Source of these receptors: a woman in her 30s with COVID-19, enrolled during active disease. Each CDR3 is given with its conserved first and last residue. D genes are given only for firm matches. Rows give clone size only sometimes, using once, few, many, or a class for an expanded clone.

TRBJ1-2	TRBV30	.	TRBD1	CAWKRATGGGGYTF	TGTGCCTGGAAGAGGGCGACAGGGGGCGGTGGCTACACCTTC
TRBJ1-2	TRBV5-6	.	TRBD1	CASSGEGQGFYGYTF	TGTGCCAGCAGCGGGGAAGGACAGGGCTTCTATGGCTACACCTTC
TRBJ1-2	TRBV7-9	.	TRBD1	CASSRVGTGGGAGYTF	TGTGCCAGCAGTCGGGTTGGGACAGGGGGCGGCGCTGGCTACACCTTC
TRBJ2-1	TRBV4-2	.	.	CASSQDSLAATYNEQFF	TGTGCCAGCAGCCAAGACAGCTTAGCGGCTACCTACAATGAGCAGTTCTTC
TRBJ2-1	TRBV6-5	few	.	CASSPRGWGKEQFF	TGTGCCAGCAGCCCACGGGGTTGGGGTAAAGAGCAGTTCTTC
TRBJ1-5	TRBV19	few	.	CASSVDLRGVRQPQHF	TGTGCCAGTAGTGTTGACCTTAGGGGCGTAAGGCAGCCCCAGCATTTT
TRBJ2-7	TRBV30	.	.	CACFRGESSYEQYF	TGTGCCTGCTTCAGGGGAGAAAGCTCCTACGAGCAGTACTTC
TRBJ2-5	TRBV29-1	.	.	CSVDLDMGTQYF	TGCAGCGTTGATCTAGATATGGGGACCCAGTACTTC
TRBJ1-1	TRBV6-4	.	TRBD1	CASNRQGASRYTEAFF	TGTGCCAGCAACCGACAGGGCGCTAGCCGATACACTGAAGCTTTCTTT
TRBJ1-2	TRBV4-1	.	.	CASRLRASTRTQGGYTF	TGCGCCAGCAGACTCCGGGCTTCAACCCGCACCCAGGGAGGCTACACCTTC
TRBJ2-5	TRBV5-1	.	TRBD2	CASSNLAGAGETQYF	TGCGCCAGCAGCAACCTAGCGGGGGCCGGTGAGACCCAGTACTTC
TRBJ1-3	TRBV5-1	.	TRBD1	CASSLEGAFGNTIYF	TGCGCCAGCAGCTTAGAGGGGGCGTTTGGAAACACCATATATTTT
TRBJ1-1	TRBV6-5	.	.	CASSYSRSTEAFF	TGTGCCAGCAGTTACTCGCGTTCCACTGAAGCTTTCTTT
TRBJ2-7	TRBV7-8	once	TRBD1	CASSLAGTGSTGQYF	TGTGCCAGCAGCTTAGCAGGGACAGGGTCCACCGGGCAGTACTTC
TRBJ1-2	TRBV5-1	.	TRBD1	CASSYDRVDYGYTF	TGCGCCAGCAGCTACGACAGGGTGGACTATGGCTACACCTTC
TRBJ1-2	TRBV7-5	.	.	CARSLYRAGGYTF	TGTGCCAGAAGCTTATACAGGGCGGGCGGCTACACCTTC
TRBJ2-2	TRBV5-1	.	TRBD1	CASNNRGNTGELFF	TGCGCCAGCAATAACAGGGGTAACACCGGGGAGCTGTTTTTT
TRBJ1-2	TRBV29-1	.	.	CSVDLRVNGYTF	TGCAGCGTTGATCTCAGGGTCAATGGCTACACCTTC
TRBJ2-3	TRBV5-1	.	TRBD2	CASSSSSGGFTDTQYF	TGCGCCAGCAGCTCCTCTAGCGGGGGTTTCACAGATACGCAGTATTTT
TRBJ1-1	TRBV4-2	.	TRBD1	CASSPRQGTEAFF	TGTGCCAGCAGCCCAAGACAGGGGACTGAAGCTTTCTTT
TRBJ1-2	TRBV29-1	.	.	CSVDNRLGVGGYTF	TGCAGCGTTGACAATAGGTTAGGGGTTGGGGGCTACACCTTC
TRBJ1-1	TRBV5-6	.	.	CASSPGFGRYTEAFF	TGTGCCAGCAGCCCGGGGTTTGGTCGTTACACTGAAGCTTTCTTT
TRBJ1-2	TRBV7-9	.	.	CASSLAPRQFYGYTF	TGTGCCAGCAGCTTAGCGCCGAGGCAGTTCTATGGCTACACCTTC
TRBJ1-2	TRBV20-1	.	.	CSAHDSGYTF	TGCAGTGCGCATGACAGTGGCTACACCTTC
TRBJ1-5	TRBV4-1	.	TRBD1	CASSRDSDSYQPQHF	TGCGCCAGCAGCCGGGACAGTGATTCTTATCAGCCCCAGCATTTT
TRBJ1-5	TRBV3-1/TRBV3-2	.	.	CASSQDFVPGQPQHF	TGTGCCAGCAGCCAAGACTTCGTCCCCGGTCAGCCCCAGCATTTT
TRBJ1-3	TRBV7-9	.	.	CASSLDPGLRNTIYF	TGTGCCAGCAGCCTCGACCCGGGTTTGCGAAACACCATATATTTT
TRBJ2-2	TRBV7-8	.	TRBD1	CASSLRGGGGGELFF	TGTGCCAGCAGCTTAAGAGGGGGCGGAGGCGGGGAGCTGTTTTTT
TRBJ1-6	TRBV5-6	.	.	CASSSYSYNSPLHF	TGTGCCAGCAGCTCCTACTCCTATAATTCACCCCTCCACTTT
TRBJ1-1	TRBV7-9	.	.	CASSLPGRNTEAFF	TGTGCCAGCAGCTTACCGGGTAGGAACACTGAAGCTTTCTTT
TRBJ1-6	TRBV6-5	.	TRBD1	CASSTDRGLSSPLHF	TGTGCCAGCAGTACGGACAGGGGGCTGAGTTCACCCCTCCACTTT